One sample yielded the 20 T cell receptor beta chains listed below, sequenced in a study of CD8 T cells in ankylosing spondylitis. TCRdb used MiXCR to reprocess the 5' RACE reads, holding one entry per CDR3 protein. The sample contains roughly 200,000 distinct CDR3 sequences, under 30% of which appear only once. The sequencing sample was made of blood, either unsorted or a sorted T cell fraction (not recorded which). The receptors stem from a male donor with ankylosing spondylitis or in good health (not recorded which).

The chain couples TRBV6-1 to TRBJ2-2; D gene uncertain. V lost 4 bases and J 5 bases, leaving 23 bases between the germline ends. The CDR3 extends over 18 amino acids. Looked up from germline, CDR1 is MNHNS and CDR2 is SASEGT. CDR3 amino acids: CASSGGMGPGWDTGELFF. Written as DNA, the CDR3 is TGTGCCAGCAGTGGCGGTATGGGCCCCGGATGGGATACCGGGGAGCTGTTTTTT.

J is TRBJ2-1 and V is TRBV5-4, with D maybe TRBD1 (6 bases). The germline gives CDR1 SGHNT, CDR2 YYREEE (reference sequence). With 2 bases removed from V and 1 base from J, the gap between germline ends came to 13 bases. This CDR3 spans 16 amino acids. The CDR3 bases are TGTGCCAGCAGCTTACCTAGGGGGAAGTCCTACAATGAGCAGTTCTTC. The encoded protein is CASSLPRGKSYNEQFF.

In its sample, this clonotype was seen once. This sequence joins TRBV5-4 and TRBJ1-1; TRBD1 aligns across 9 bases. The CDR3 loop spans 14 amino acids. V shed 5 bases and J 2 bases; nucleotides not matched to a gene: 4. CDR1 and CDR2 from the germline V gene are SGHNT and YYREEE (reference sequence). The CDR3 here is CASRLTGGNTEAFF. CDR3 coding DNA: TGTGCCAGCAGGCTGACAGGGGGTAACACTGAAGCTTTCTTT.

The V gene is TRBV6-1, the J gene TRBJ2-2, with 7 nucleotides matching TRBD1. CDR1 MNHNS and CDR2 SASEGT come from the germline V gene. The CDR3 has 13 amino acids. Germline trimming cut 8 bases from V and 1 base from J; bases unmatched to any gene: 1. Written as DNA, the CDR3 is TGTGCCAGCCGGACAGGGAACACCGGGGAGCTGTTTTTT. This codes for CASRTGNTGELFF.

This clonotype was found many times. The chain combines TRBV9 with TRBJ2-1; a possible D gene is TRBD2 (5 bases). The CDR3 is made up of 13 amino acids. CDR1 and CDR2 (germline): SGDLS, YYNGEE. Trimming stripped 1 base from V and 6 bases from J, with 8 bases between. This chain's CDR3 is CASSVLSGNEQFF. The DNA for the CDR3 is TGTGCCAGCAGCGTACTCAGCGGCAATGAGCAGTTCTTC. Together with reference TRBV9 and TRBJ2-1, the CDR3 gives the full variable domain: DSGVTQTPKHLITATGQRVTLRCSPRSGDLSVYWYQQSLDQGLQFLIQYYNGEERAKGNILERFSAQQFPDLHSELNLSSLELGDSALYFCASSVLSGNEQFFGPGTRLTVL.

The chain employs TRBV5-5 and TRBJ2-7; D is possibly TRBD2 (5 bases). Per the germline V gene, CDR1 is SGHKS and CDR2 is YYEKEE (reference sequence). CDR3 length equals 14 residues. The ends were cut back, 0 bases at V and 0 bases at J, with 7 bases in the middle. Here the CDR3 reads CASSLELGSYEQYF. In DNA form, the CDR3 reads TGTGCCAGCAGCTTGGAACTAGGCTCCTACGAGCAGTACTTC.

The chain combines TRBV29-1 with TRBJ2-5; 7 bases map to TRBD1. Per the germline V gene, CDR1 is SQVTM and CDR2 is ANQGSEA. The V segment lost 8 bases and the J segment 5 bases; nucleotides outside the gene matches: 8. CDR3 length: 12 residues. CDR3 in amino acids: CSMGQRRETQYF. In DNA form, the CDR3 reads TGCAGCATGGGACAGCGAAGGGAGACCCAGTACTTC.

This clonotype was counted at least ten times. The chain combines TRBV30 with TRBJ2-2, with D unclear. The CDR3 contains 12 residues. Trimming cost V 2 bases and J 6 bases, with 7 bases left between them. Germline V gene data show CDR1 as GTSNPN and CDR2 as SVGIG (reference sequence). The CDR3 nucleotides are TGTGCCTGGAGTATGGTAGCCGGGGAGCTGTTTTTT. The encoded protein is CAWSMVAGELFF.

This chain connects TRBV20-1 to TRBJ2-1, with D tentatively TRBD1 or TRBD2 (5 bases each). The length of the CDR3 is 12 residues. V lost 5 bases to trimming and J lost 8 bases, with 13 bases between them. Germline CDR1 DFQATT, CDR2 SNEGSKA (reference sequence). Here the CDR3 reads CSAEGLGDEQFF. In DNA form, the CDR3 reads TGCAGTGCTGAGGGCCTAGGGGATGAGCAGTTCTTC.

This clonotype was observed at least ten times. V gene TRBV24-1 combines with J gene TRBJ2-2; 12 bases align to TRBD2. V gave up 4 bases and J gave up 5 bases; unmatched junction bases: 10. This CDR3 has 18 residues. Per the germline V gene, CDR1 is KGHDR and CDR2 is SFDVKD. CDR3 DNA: TGTGCCACCAGTGACTTCGGACTAGCGGGATTCCCTACCGGGGAGCTGTTTTTT. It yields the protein CATSDFGLAGFPTGELFF.

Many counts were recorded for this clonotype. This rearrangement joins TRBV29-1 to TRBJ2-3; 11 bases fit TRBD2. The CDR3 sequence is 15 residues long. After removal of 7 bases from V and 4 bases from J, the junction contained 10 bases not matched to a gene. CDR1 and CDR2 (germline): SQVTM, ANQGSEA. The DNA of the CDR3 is TGCAGCGCCATACCTGTAGCGGGAGGGCCAGATACGCAGTATTTT. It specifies CSAIPVAGGPDTQYF.

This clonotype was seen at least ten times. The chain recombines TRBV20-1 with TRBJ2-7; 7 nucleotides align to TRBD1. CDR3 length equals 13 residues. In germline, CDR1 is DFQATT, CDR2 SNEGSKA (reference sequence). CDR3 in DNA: TGCACCGCCAACTCGGCCAGGGGGTCCGAGCAGTACTTC. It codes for CTANSARGSEQYF.

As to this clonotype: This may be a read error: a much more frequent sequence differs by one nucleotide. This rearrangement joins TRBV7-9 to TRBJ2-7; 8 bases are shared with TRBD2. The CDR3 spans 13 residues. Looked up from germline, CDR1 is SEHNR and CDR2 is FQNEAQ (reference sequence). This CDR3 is CASRLAETYKQYF. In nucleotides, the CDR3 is TGTGCCAGCAGACTAGCGGAAACCTACAAGCAGTACTTC. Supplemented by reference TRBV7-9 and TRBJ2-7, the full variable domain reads DTGVSQNPRHKITKRGQNVTFRCDPISEHNRLYWYRQTLGQGPEFLTYFQNEAQLEKSRLLSDRFSAERPKGSFSTLEIQRTEQGDSAMYLCASRLAETYKQYFGPGTRLTVT.

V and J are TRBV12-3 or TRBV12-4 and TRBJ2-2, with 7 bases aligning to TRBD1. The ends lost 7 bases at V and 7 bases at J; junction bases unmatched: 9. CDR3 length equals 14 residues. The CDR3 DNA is TGTGCCAGCACCAAGGACAGGAGGAACGGGGAGCTGTTTTTT. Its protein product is CASTKDRRNGELFF.

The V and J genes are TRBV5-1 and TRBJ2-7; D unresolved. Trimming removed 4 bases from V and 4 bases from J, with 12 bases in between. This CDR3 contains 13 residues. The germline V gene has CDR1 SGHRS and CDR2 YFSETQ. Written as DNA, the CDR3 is TGCGCCAGCAGCCCCTCCGGGCCATACGAGCAGTACTTC. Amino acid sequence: CASSPSGPYEQYF.

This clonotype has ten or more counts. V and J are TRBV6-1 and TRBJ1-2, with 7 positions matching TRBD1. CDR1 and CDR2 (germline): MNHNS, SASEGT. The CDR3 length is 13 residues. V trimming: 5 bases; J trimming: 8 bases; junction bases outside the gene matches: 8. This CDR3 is CASSSGGGRGYTF. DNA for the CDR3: TGTGCCAGCAGTAGCGGAGGGGGCCGGGGCTACACCTTC.

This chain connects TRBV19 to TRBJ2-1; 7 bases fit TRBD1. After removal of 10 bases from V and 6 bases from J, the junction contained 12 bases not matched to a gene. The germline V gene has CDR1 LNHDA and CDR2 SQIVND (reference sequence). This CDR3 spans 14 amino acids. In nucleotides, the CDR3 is TGTGCCACCAGGGGGAACACGGGGCTCAATGAGCAGTTCTTC. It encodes CATRGNTGLNEQFF. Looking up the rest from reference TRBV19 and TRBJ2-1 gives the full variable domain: DGGITQSPKYLFRKEGQNVTLSCEQNLNHDAMYWYRQDPGQGLRLIYYSQIVNDFQKGDIAEGYSVSREKKESFPLTVTSAQKNPTAFYLCATRGNTGLNEQFFGPGTRLTVL.

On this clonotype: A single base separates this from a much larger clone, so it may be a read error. CDR3 DNA sequence: TGTGCCAGCAGCAAGAGCGGGAGGGCGAACACCGGGGAGCTGTCTTTT. Its protein product is CASSKSGRANTGELSF. The chain links TRBV5-4 to TRBJ2-2; TRBD2 aligns across 10 bases. Germline lookup yields CDR1 SGHNT and CDR2 YYREEE (reference sequence). This CDR3 region has 16 residues. Full variable domain (remainder filled in from reference TRBV5-4 and TRBJ2-2): ETGVTQSPTHLIKTRGQQVTLRCSSQSGHNTVSWYQQALGQGPQFIFQYYREEENGRGNFPPRFSGLQFPNYSSELNVNALELDDSALYLCASSKSGRANTGELSFGEGSRLTVL.

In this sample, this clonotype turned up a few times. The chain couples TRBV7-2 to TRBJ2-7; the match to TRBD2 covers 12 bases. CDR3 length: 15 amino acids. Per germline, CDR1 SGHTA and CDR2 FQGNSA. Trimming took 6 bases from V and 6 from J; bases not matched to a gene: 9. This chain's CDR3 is CASRAILAGGREQYF. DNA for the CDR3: TGTGCCAGCAGGGCAATACTAGCGGGAGGTCGCGAGCAGTACTTC.

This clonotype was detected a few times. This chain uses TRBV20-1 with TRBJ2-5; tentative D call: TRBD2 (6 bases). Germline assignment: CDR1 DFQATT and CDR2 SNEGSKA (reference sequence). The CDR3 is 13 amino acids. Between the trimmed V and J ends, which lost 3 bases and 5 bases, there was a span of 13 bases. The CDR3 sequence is CSASVGSAETQYF. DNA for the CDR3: TGCAGTGCTAGTGTCGGGAGCGCGGAGACCCAGTACTTC.